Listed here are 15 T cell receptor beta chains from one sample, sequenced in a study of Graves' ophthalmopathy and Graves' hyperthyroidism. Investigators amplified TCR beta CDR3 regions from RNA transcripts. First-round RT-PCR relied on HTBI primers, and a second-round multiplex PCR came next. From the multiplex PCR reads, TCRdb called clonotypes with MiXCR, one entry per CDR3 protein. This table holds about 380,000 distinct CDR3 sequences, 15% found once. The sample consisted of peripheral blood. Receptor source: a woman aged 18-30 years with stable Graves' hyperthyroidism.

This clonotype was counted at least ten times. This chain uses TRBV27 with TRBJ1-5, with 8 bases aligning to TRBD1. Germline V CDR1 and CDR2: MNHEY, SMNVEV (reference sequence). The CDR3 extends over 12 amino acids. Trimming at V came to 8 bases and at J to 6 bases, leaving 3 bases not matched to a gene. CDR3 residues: CASGGQGQPQHF. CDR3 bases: TGTGCCAGCGGAGGACAGGGTCAGCCCCAGCATTTT.

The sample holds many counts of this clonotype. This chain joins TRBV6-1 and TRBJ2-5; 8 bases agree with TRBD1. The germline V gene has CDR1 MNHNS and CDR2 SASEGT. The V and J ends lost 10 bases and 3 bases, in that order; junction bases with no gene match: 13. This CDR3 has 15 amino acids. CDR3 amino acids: CATGGPTGNEETQYF. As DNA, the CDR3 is TGTGCCACAGGGGGCCCGACCGGGAATGAAGAGACCCAGTACTTC.

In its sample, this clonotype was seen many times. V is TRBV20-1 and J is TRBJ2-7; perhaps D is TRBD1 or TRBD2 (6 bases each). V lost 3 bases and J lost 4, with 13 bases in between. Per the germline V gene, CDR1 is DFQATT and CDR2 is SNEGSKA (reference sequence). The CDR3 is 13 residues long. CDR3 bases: TGCAGTGCTAGTCGCGGGACACCATACGAGCAGTACTTC. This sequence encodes CSASRGTPYEQYF.

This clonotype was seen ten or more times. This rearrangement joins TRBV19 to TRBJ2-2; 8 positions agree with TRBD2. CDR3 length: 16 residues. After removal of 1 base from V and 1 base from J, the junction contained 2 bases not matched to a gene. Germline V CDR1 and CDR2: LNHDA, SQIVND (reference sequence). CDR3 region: CASSIVRGGNTGELFF. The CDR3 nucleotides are TGTGCCAGTAGTATAGTCCGGGGGGGGAACACCGGGGAGCTGTTTTTT.

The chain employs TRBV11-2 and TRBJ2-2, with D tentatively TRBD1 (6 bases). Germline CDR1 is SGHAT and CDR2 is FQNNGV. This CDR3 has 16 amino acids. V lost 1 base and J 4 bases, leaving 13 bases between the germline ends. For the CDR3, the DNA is TGTGCCAGCAGCTTAGTCTGGGGGCGCGTCACCGGGGAGCTGTTTTTT. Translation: CASSLVWGRVTGELFF.

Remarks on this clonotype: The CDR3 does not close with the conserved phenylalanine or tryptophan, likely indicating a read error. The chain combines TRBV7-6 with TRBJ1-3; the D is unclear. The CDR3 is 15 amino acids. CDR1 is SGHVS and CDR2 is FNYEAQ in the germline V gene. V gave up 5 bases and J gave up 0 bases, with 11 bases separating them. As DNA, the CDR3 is TGTGCCAGCAGCCAAGACGTTAGCTCTGGAAACACCATATATCTT. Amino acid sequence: CASSQDVSSGNTIYL.

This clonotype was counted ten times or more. CDR3 coding DNA: TGTGCCAGCAGCGTAGGTGCGCCCCTCCACTTT. Its protein is CASSVGAPLHF. This chain links TRBV7-2 with TRBJ1-6; D remains unclear. CDR1 is SGHTA, CDR2 FQGNSA, per germline. This CDR3 region has 11 residues. With 5 bases removed from V and 13 bases from J, the gap between germline ends came to 9 bases.

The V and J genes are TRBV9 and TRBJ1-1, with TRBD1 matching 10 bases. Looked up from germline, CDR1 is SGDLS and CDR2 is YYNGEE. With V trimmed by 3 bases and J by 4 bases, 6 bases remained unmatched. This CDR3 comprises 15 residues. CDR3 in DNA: TGTGCCAGCAGCGCCTCCGGGACAGGGGCCACTGAAGCTTTCTTT. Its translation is CASSASGTGATEAFF.

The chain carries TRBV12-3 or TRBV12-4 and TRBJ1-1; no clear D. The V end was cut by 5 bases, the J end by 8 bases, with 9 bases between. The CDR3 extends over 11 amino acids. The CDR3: CASSPGWEAFF. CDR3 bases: TGTGCCAGCAGTCCTGGGTGGGAAGCTTTCTTT.

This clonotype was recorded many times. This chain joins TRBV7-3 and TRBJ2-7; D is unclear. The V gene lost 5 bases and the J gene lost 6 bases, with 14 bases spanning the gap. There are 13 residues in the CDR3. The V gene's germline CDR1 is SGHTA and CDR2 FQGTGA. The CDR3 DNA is TGTGCCAGCAGCAAACAAGGAACCTCCGAGCAGTACTTC. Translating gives CASSKQGTSEQYF.

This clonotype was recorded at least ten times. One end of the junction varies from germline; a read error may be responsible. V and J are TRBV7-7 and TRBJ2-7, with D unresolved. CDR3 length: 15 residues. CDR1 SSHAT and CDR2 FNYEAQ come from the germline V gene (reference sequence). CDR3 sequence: CASSLPGVGSYEQYF. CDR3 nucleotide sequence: TGTGCTAGCAGCTTACCTGGCGTGGGCTCCTACGAGCAGTACTTC.

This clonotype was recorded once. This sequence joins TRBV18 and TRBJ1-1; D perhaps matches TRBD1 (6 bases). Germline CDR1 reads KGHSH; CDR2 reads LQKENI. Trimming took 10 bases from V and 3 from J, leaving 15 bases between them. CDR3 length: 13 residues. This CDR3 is CATTQGVDTEAFF. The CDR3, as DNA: TGTGCCACCACACAGGGTGTCGACACTGAAGCTTTCTTT. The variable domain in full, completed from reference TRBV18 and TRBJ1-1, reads NAGVMQNPRHLVRRRGQEARLRCSPMKGHSHVYWYRQLPEEGLKFMVYLQKENIIDESGMPKERFSAEFPKEGPSILRIQQVVRGDSAAYFCATTQGVDTEAFFGQGTRLTVV.

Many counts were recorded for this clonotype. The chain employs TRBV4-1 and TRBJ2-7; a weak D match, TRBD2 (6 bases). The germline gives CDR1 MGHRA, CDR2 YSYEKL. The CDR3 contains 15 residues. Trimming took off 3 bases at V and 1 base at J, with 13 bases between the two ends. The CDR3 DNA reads TGCGCCAGCAGCCAGCCCGGGACTGGGTCCTACGAGCAGTACTTC. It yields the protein CASSQPGTGSYEQYF.

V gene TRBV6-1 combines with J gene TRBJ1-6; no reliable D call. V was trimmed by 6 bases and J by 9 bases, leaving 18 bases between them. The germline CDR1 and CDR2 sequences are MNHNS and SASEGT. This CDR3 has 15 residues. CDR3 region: CASSEPVGLASPLHF. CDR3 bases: TGTGCCAGCAGCGAACCCGTGGGGTTAGCTTCACCCCTCCACTTT.

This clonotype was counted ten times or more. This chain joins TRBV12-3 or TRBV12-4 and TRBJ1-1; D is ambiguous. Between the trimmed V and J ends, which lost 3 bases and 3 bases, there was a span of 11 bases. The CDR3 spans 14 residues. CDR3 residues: CASSFQGLYTEAFF. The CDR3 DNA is TGTGCCAGCAGTTTTCAAGGGTTGTACACTGAAGCTTTCTTT.